Reported below is one T cell receptor beta chain. Its cognate antigen is unknown. These data belong to a study of response to subunit inactivated influenza vaccine. Study-wide results and limits: The study's authors posited that every seasonal influenza vaccination enlists few new T cells.

The CDR3 has 13 amino acids. The V gene's germline CDR1 is ENHRY and CDR2 SYGVKD. V gave up 5 bases and J gave up 1 base, with 5 bases separating them. TCRdb independently ran MiXCR on the RT-PCR reads; one entry per CDR3 protein. The repertoire holds 700,000 to 900,000 distinct CDR3 sequences, with 21% as singletons. Source: PBMCs from blood, taken roughly 5 days after vaccination. The chain employs TRBV10-3 and TRBJ2-2; D is unresolved. The sequence was collected from a man aged 50 to 59 who received an inactivated influenza vaccine. CDR3 coding DNA: TGTGCCATCAGTAGTAAGAACACCGGGGAGCTGTTTTTT. Translating gives CAISSKNTGELFF.